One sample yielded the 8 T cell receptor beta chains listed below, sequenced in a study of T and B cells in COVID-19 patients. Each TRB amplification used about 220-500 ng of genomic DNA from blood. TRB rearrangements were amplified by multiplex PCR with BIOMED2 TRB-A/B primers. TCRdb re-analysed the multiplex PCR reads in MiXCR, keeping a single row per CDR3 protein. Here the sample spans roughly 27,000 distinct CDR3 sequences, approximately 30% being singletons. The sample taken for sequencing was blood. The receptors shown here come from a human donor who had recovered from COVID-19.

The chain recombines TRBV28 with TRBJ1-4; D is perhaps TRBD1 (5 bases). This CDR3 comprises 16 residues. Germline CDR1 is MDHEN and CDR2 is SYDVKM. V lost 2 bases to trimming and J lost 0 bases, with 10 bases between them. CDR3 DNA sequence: TGTGCCAGCAGTTTACCGCAGGGTACAACTAATGAAAAACTGTTTTTT. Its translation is CASSLPQGTTNEKLFF.

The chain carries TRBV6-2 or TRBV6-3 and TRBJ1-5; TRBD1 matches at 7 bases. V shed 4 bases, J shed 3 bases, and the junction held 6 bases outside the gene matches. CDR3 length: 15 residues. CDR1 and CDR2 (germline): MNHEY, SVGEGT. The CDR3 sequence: CASSSPGQSNQPQHF. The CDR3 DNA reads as TGTGCCAGCAGTTCCCCGGGACAGTCCAATCAGCCCCAGCATTTT.

The CDR3 nucleotides read TGTGCCAGCAGTTCCTGGGCCCGGTCCCAAGAGACCCAGTACTTC. Amino acid sequence: CASSSWARSQETQYF. The rearrangement uses TRBV7-9 and TRBJ2-5; D call uncertain. Looked up from germline, CDR1 is SEHNR and CDR2 is FQNEAQ (reference sequence). Trimming cost V 6 bases and J 1 base, with 15 bases left between them. CDR3 length: 15 residues.

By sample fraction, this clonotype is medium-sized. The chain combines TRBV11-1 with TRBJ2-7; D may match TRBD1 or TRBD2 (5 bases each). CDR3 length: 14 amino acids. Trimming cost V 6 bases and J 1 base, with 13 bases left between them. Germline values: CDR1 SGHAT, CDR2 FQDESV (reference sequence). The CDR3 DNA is TGTGCCAGCAGGTGGGGGTCCTGGTCCTACGAGCAGTACTTC. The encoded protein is CASRWGSWSYEQYF.

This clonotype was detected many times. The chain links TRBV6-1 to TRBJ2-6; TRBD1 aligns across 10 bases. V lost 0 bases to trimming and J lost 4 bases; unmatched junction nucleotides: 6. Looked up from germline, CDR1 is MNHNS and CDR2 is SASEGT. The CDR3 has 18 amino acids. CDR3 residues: CASSEARTGGRGANVLTF. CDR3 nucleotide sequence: TGTGCCAGCAGTGAAGCTAGGACAGGGGGAAGAGGGGCCAACGTCCTGACTTTC.

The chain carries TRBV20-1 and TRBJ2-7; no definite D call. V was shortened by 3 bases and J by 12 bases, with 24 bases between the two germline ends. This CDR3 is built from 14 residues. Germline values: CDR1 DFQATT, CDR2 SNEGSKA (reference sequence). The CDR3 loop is CSARGAPFGYGRYF. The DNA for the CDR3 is TGCAGTGCTAGGGGCGCACCCTTCGGGTACGGACGGTACTTC.

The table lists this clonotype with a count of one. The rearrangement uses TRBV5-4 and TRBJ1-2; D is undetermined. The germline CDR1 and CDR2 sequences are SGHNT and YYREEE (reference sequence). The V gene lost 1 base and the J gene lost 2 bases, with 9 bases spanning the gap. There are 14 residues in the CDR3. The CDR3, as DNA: TGTGCCAGCAGCTTGTGGAGTCGGAACTATGGCTACACCTTC. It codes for CASSLWSRNYGYTF.

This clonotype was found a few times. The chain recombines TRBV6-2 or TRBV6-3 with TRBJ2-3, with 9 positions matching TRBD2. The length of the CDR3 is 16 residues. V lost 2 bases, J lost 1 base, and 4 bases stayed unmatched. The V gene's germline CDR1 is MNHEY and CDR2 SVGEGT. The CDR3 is CASSYRVAGGTDTQYF. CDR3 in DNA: TGTGCCAGCAGTTACCGAGTAGCGGGAGGCACAGATACGCAGTATTTT.